A single sample gave rise to the 29 T cell receptor beta chains below, sequenced in a study of B cell selection in AIRE deficiency. Libraries were prepared by immunoSEQ multiplex PCR; TCRdb keeps only in-frame clonotypes and omits some of them. The sample lists some 27,000 clones, roughly 96% occurring once. CD4+CD127+ cells were sorted as the conventional CD4 T cells. The sequenced sample was CD4+CD127+ conventional T cells sorted from PBMCs. Receptors originate from a human donor in good health.

This sequence joins TRBV2 and TRBJ1-4; possibly TRBD1 for D (5 bases). CDR3 size: 16 residues. CDR1 is SNHLY, CDR2 FYNNEI, per germline. Trimming left V 3 bases short and J 8 bases short, with 19 bases between. The CDR3: CASSDDPRDGSEKLFF. Here the CDR3 DNA reads TGTGCCAGCAGTGACGACCCCCGGGACGGATCCGAAAAACTGTTTTTT.

This rearrangement joins TRBV18 to TRBJ2-7; D is perhaps TRBD2 (5 bases). Germline V gives CDR1 KGHSH, CDR2 LQKENI. V lost 3 bases, J lost 4 bases, and 13 bases lay in between. The CDR3 sequence is 14 residues long. CDR3 loop: CASSPPGKKYEQYF. Written as DNA, the CDR3 is TGTGCCAGCTCACCTCCGGGAAAAAAGTACGAGCAGTACTTC. Complete variable domain (other parts from reference TRBV18 and TRBJ2-7): NAGVMQNPRHLVRRRGQEARLRCSPMKGHSHVYWYRQLPEEGLKFMVYLQKENIIDESGMPKERFSAEFPKEGPSILRIQQVVRGDSAAYFCASSPPGKKYEQYFGPGTRLTVT.

The chain combines TRBV5-1 with TRBJ2-7; TRBD2 aligns across 11 bases. The CDR3 runs to 15 residues. The germline gives CDR1 SGHRS, CDR2 YFSETQ. The V gene end was trimmed by 0 bases and the J gene end by 3 bases; junction bases not matched to a gene: 2. The CDR3 loop is CASSLGLAGSYEQYF. The CDR3 nucleotides are TGCGCCAGCAGCTTGGGACTAGCGGGGAGCTACGAGCAGTACTTC. The whole variable domain, remainder taken from reference TRBV5-1 and TRBJ2-7, is KAGVTQTPRYLIKTRGQQVTLSCSPISGHRSVSWYQQTPGQGLQFLFEYFSETQRNKGNFPGRFSGRQFSNSRSEMNVSTLELGDSALYLCASSLGLAGSYEQYFGPGTRLTVT.

The genes are TRBV18 and TRBJ1-2, with D perhaps matching TRBD1 (5 bases). The germline gives CDR1 KGHSH, CDR2 LQKENI. Trimming removed 2 bases from V and 4 bases from J, with 14 bases in between. The length of the CDR3 is 15 residues. CDR3 loop: CASSPTIRQLYGYTF. CDR3 nucleotide sequence: TGTGCCAGCTCACCAACGATTAGACAGCTCTATGGCTACACCTTC. The whole variable domain, remainder taken from reference TRBV18 and TRBJ1-2, is NAGVMQNPRHLVRRRGQEARLRCSPMKGHSHVYWYRQLPEEGLKFMVYLQKENIIDESGMPKERFSAEFPKEGPSILRIQQVVRGDSAAYFCASSPTIRQLYGYTFGSGTRLTVV.

V usage is TRBV4-1 and J usage is TRBJ2-1; D remains ambiguous. Germline assignment: CDR1 MGHRA and CDR2 YSYEKL. The CDR3 sequence is 15 residues long. V was trimmed by 0 bases and J by 0 bases, leaving 6 bases between them. The DNA of the CDR3 is TGCGCCAGCAGCCAAGAAAGTCGCTCCTACAATGAGCAGTTCTTC. Translation gives CASSQESRSYNEQFF.

This rearrangement joins TRBV7-3 to TRBJ1-1, with D uncertain. This CDR3 has 13 amino acids. Looked up from germline, CDR1 is SGHTA and CDR2 is FQGTGA. The ends were cut back, 1 base at V and 0 bases at J, with 3 bases in the middle. The chain's CDR3 is CASSLSMNTEAFF. The CDR3 DNA reads as TGTGCCAGCAGCTTAAGTATGAACACTGAAGCTTTCTTT.

This clone was counted a single time. The junction departs from the called germline gene at one end, perhaps through a read error. V and J are TRBV5-4 and TRBJ2-2; TRBD2 is a possible D gene (6 bases). CDR1 is SGHNT and CDR2 is YYREEE in the germline V gene (reference sequence). The CDR3 has 15 residues. DNA for the CDR3: TGTGCCAGCGGCTTGGCTGGGGGACTCACCGGGGAGCTGTTTTTT. Amino acid sequence: CASGLAGGLTGELFF.

In its sample, this clone was seen once. The CDR3 is CASSERLGANTGELFF. CDR3 DNA: TGTGCCAGCAGTGAAAGGCTTGGGGCCAACACCGGGGAGCTGTTTTTT. This rearrangement joins TRBV2 to TRBJ2-2; possibly TRBD1 for D (5 bases). CDR3 length: 16 residues. Germline V gene data show CDR1 as SNHLY and CDR2 as FYNNEI. V was trimmed by 2 bases and J by 2 bases, leaving 12 bases between them.

The J gene is TRBJ1-2, the V gene TRBV5-4; 7 nucleotides agree with TRBD1. The CDR3 covers 12 residues. Germline V gene data show CDR1 as SGHNT and CDR2 as YYREEE (reference sequence). J lost 8 bases, V lost 5 bases, and 6 bases had no gene match. CDR3 nucleotide sequence: TGTGCCAGCAGAATGCAGGGGGGCGGCTACACCTTC. Residues: CASRMQGGGYTF. The full variable domain, completed using reference TRBV5-4 and TRBJ1-2, is ETGVTQSPTHLIKTRGQQVTLRCSSQSGHNTVSWYQQALGQGPQFIFQYYREEENGRGNFPPRFSGLQFPNYSSELNVNALELDDSALYLCASRMQGGGYTFGSGTRLTVV.

This chain links TRBV28 with TRBJ2-3; the D is unclear. CDR3 length equals 11 residues. V lost 4 bases to trimming and J lost 5 bases, with 4 bases between them. CDR1 is MDHEN and CDR2 is SYDVKM in the germline V gene. The CDR3 DNA follows: TGTGCCAGCAGTTACCGAGATACGCAGTATTTT. This sequence encodes CASSYRDTQYF. The full variable domain, completed using reference TRBV28 and TRBJ2-3, is DVKVTQSSRYLVKRTGEKVFLECVQDMDHENMFWYRQDPGLGLRLIYFSYDVKMKEKGDIPEGYSVSREKKERFSLILESASTNQTSMYLCASSYRDTQYFGPGTRLTVL.

The J gene is TRBJ1-5, the V gene TRBV25-1; possibly TRBD1 for D (6 bases). The V end lost 1 base, the J end lost 0 bases, and 13 bases lay between the germline ends. The CDR3 runs to 17 residues. CDR1 and CDR2 from the germline V gene are MGHDK and SYGVNS. The chain's CDR3 is CASSEFRGPLSNQPQHF. CDR3 bases: TGTGCCAGCAGTGAATTCCGGGGGCCCCTTAGCAATCAGCCCCAGCATTTT.

The V and J genes are TRBV5-8 and TRBJ2-1; D uncertain. Germline lookup yields CDR1 SGHTS and CDR2 YDEGEE. This CDR3 is 13 amino acids long. V was cut by 3 bases and J by 7 bases, with 11 bases left in between. The CDR3 sequence is CASSSKFRNEQFF. CDR3 DNA: TGTGCCAGCAGCTCCAAGTTTAGGAATGAGCAGTTCTTC.

The V call is TRBV6-1, the J call TRBJ1-4, with D uncertain. CDR3 length equals 15 residues. V shed 3 bases and J shed 7 bases, with 15 bases lying between them. Germline values: CDR1 MNHNS, CDR2 SASEGT. CDR3 in DNA: TGTGCCAGCAGTGAGATTCCCGGGGAGGGTGAAAAACTGTTTTTT. Protein product: CASSEIPGEGEKLFF.

This clone has only one observation. The chain uses TRBV10-3 and TRBJ2-3, with 7 nucleotides matching TRBD2. CDR3 size: 14 residues. Germline V gene data show CDR1 as ENHRY and CDR2 as SYGVKD. V trimming: 9 bases; J trimming: 0 bases; junction bases outside the gene matches: 6. The CDR3, as DNA: TGTGCCATAAGCATCGGGGGGAGCACAGATACGCAGTATTTT. This translates into CAISIGGSTDTQYF.

The rearrangement links TRBV2 to TRBJ2-7; D gene ambiguous. V lost 6 bases to trimming and J lost 11 bases, with 14 bases between them. CDR1 SNHLY and CDR2 FYNNEI come from the germline V gene. There are 11 residues in the CDR3. CDR3 protein: CASRYTGSEYF. The CDR3, as DNA: TGTGCCAGCAGATATACCGGTAGTGAGTACTTC.

CDR3 loop: CASSEADASQETQYF. The CDR3 coding sequence is TGTGCCAGCAGTGAAGCCGATGCTAGCCAAGAGACCCAGTACTTC. The chain carries TRBV2 and TRBJ2-5; D is unresolved. Germline V gene data show CDR1 as SNHLY and CDR2 as FYNNEI. Trimming stripped 0 bases from V and 1 base from J, with 9 bases between. This CDR3 comprises 15 residues.

The chain links TRBV28 to TRBJ1-1; 7 bases are shared with TRBD1. Per germline, CDR1 MDHEN and CDR2 SYDVKM. V gave up 6 bases and J gave up 8 bases; unmatched junction bases: 0. The CDR3 has 10 residues. The CDR3 nucleotides read TGTGCCAGCAGGGGACAGGAAGCTTTCTTT. This gives the protein CASRGQEAFF.

CDR3 sequence: CSVEKTGPDTQYF. CDR3 sequence (DNA): TGCAGCGTCGAAAAGACAGGACCAGATACGCAGTATTTT. The chain couples TRBV29-1 to TRBJ2-3; TRBD1 might be the D (6 bases). The germline CDR1 and CDR2 sequences are SQVTM and ANQGSEA. CDR3 size: 13 residues. The V end was cut by 6 bases, the J end by 4 bases, with 14 bases between.

A single count supports this clone. The V call is TRBV18, the J call TRBJ1-5; D remains ambiguous. The CDR3 length is 14 residues. Trimming took off 2 bases at V and 7 bases at J, with 12 bases between the two ends. Germline lookup yields CDR1 KGHSH and CDR2 LQKENI. The DNA of the CDR3 is TGTGCCAGCTCACCAGGGCCACAAACACAGCCCCAGCATTTT. This gives the protein CASSPGPQTQPQHF.

CDR3 DNA sequence: TGCAGCGTTGATTTACCAGAAGAGACCCAGTACTTC. Its protein is CSVDLPEETQYF. The rearrangement uses TRBV29-1 and TRBJ2-5; D gene unclear. This CDR3 has 12 residues. Germline V lookup: CDR1 SQVTM, CDR2 ANQGSEA. V was pared by 3 bases and J by 3 bases, with 8 bases between. The entire variable domain, with the rest obtained from reference TRBV29-1 and TRBJ2-5, is as follows: SAVISQKPSRDICQRGTSLTIQCQVDSQVTMMFWYRQQPGQSLTLIATANQGSEATYESGFVIDKFPISRPNLTFSTLTVSNMSPEDSSIYLCSVDLPEETQYFGPGTRLLVL.

This clone appeared once. The V gene is TRBV7-8, the J gene TRBJ1-1, with 7 positions matching TRBD1. This CDR3 is built from 15 residues. Germline lookup yields CDR1 SGHVS and CDR2 FQNEAQ. Trimming took 1 base from V and 4 from J; bases not matched to a gene: 6. For the CDR3, the DNA is TGTGCCAGCAGCTTAGATCCAGGGGGGATCACTGAAGCTTTCTTT. The encoded protein is CASSLDPGGITEAFF.

This clone was observed a few times. The CDR3 is CASRIVPYGYTF. In DNA, the CDR3 is TGTGCCAGCAGGATCGTCCCCTATGGCTACACCTTC. The genes are TRBV28 and TRBJ1-2; D call uncertain. This CDR3 contains 12 residues. Trimming cost V 6 bases and J 4 bases, with 9 bases left between them. CDR1 is MDHEN, CDR2 SYDVKM, per germline.

The chain links TRBV6-6 to TRBJ2-5, with 8 bases matching TRBD1. Germline assignment: CDR1 MNHNY and CDR2 SVGAGI (reference sequence). CDR3 length equals 12 residues. V lost 10 bases to trimming and J lost 5 bases; unmatched junction nucleotides: 6. CDR3: CAISPGGETQYF. CDR3 nucleotides: TGTGCCATCTCGCCAGGGGGCGAGACCCAGTACTTC.

The V and J genes are TRBV6-6 and TRBJ2-7; D ambiguous. The CDR3 loop spans 9 amino acids. V lost 9 bases, J lost 4 bases, and 4 bases lay in between. The germline V gene has CDR1 MNHNY and CDR2 SVGAGI (reference sequence). The CDR3 loop reads CARLYEQYF. For the CDR3, the DNA is TGTGCCAGACTTTACGAGCAGTACTTC.

This chain links TRBV7-2 with TRBJ1-5; tentatively, D is TRBD1 (5 bases). Trimming took off 1 base at V and 2 bases at J, with 12 bases between the two ends. The CDR3 runs to 16 residues. Germline assignment: CDR1 SGHTA and CDR2 FQGNSA. CDR3 sequence: CASSLVGAGGNQPQHF. The CDR3 bases are TGTGCCAGCAGCTTAGTCGGGGCGGGGGGCAATCAGCCCCAGCATTTT. Looking up the rest from reference TRBV7-2 and TRBJ1-5 gives the full variable domain: GAGVSQSPSNKVTEKGKDVELRCDPISGHTALYWYRQSLGQGLEFLIYFQGNSAPDKSGLPSDRFSAERTGGSVSTLTIQRTQQEDSAVYLCASSLVGAGGNQPQHFGDGTRLSIL.

The chain couples TRBV5-1 to TRBJ1-1; tentatively, D is TRBD1 (5 bases). The germline V gene has CDR1 SGHRS and CDR2 YFSETQ. The germline V and J ends were trimmed by 0 bases and 4 bases, with 10 bases remaining between them. This CDR3 has 14 amino acids. The CDR3 here is CASSLEGVGTEAFF. CDR3 DNA: TGCGCCAGCAGCTTGGAAGGGGTAGGCACTGAAGCTTTCTTT.

This sequence joins TRBV10-3 and TRBJ2-1, with TRBD2 identical over 9 bases. With V trimmed by 11 bases and J by 0 bases, 5 bases remained unmatched. The CDR3 sequence is 14 residues long. Germline CDR1 ENHRY, CDR2 SYGVKD. In nucleotides, the CDR3 is TGTGCCTCGTCTAGCGGGGTCTCCTACAATGAGCAGTTCTTC. It is translated as CASSSGVSYNEQFF.

This chain joins TRBV27 and TRBJ2-7, with TRBD2 matching 9 bases. J was trimmed by 4 bases and V by 1 base; bases with no gene match: 5. This CDR3 is 15 amino acids long. CDR1 MNHEY and CDR2 SMNVEV come from the germline V gene (reference sequence). The CDR3 loop is CASSLFQRGEYEQYF. DNA of the CDR3: TGTGCCAGCAGTTTATTCCAGCGGGGGGAGTACGAGCAGTACTTC.

V is TRBV5-4 and J is TRBJ2-3; D call uncertain. V lost 3 bases, J lost 2 bases, and 16 bases lay in between. The CDR3 sequence is 16 residues long. Germline-derived CDR1 and CDR2 are SGHNT and YYREEE (reference sequence). The CDR3 DNA reads TGTGCCAGCAGCTCTAAAACTGACTTATTCACAGATACGCAGTATTTT. It encodes CASSSKTDLFTDTQYF.